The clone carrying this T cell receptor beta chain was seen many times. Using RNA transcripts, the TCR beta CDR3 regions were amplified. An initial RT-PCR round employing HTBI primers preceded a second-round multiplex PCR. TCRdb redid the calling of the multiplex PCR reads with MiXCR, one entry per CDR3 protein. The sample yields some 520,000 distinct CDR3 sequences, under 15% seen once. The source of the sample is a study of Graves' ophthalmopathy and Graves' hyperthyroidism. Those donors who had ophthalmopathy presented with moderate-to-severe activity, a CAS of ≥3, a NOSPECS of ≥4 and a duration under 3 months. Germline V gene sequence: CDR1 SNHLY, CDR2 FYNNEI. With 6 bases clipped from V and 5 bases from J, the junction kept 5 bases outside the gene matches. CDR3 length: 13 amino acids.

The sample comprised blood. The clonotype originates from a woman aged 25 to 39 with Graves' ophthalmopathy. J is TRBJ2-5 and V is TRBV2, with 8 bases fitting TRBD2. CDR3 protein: CASRKTSEETQYF. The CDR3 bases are TGTGCCAGCAGAAAGACTAGCGAGGAGACCCAGTACTTC.